This entry lists 16 T cell receptor beta chains sequenced from one sample in a study of T cells in women clearing cervical HPV infection. The table came from immunoSEQ multiplex PCR; TCRdb's copy has only in-frame clones and leaves some out. The sample is made up of tens of thousands of clones, and the top ten hold around 1.6% of it. Material: blood buffy coat. These receptors came from a woman aged 18 to 75 with a cervical HPV16 infection that either progressed to CIN3+ or cleared (not recorded which).

Points on this clone: The CDR3 is cut off 3 residues early in the read; its end comes from the germline J gene. This chain uses TRBV5-1 with TRBJ2-3, with 7 bases matching TRBD2. Germline-derived CDR1 and CDR2 are SGHRS and YFSETQ. The CDR3 is made up of 15 amino acids. Trimming took 4 bases from V and 4 from J; bases not matched to a gene: 9. The CDR3 region is CASSQGTTPADTQYF. Incomplete CDR3 DNA: TGCGCCAGCAGCCAAGGGACTACGCCGGCAGATACG. Combining the CDR3 with reference TRBV5-1 and TRBJ2-3 gives the whole variable domain KAGVTQTPRYLIKTRGQQVTLSCSPISGHRSVSWYQQTPGQGLQFLFEYFSETQRNKGNFPGRFSGRQFSNSRSEMNVSTLELGDSALYLCASSQGTTPADTQYFGPGTRLTVL.

About this clone itself: The read ends 3 residues shy of where the CDR3 ends; the end is completed using the germline J gene. J is TRBJ2-3 and V is TRBV19, with unresolved D. The germline gives CDR1 LNHDA, CDR2 SQIVND (reference sequence). There are 13 residues in the CDR3. The sequenced part of the CDR3 DNA is TGTGCCAGTAGTATAGGAGAAGAATGGCCG. Protein sequence: CASSIGEEWP. The whole CDR3 sequence reads CASSIGEEWPQYF.

Note on this clone: The CDR3 end is not reached by the read, which stops 3 residues before it; the germline J gene fills it in. The chain has TRBV5-1 and TRBJ2-7; D may be TRBD1 (5 bases). CDR1 is SGHRS, CDR2 YFSETQ, per germline. This CDR3 spans 12 amino acids. Trimming stripped 1 base from V and 4 bases from J, with 6 bases between. CDR3 loop: CASSLTGYEQYF. The sequenced CDR3 bases are TGCGCCAGCAGCTTGACAGGATACGAG.

Details on this clone: The read stops 3 residues short of the end of the CDR3; the missing end is completed from the germline J gene. The gene calls are TRBV7-3 and TRBJ1-2; the match to TRBD1 covers 7 bases. The CDR3 is made up of 16 amino acids. Germline lookup yields CDR1 SGHTA and CDR2 FQGTGA. The CDR3 reads CASSSGTDLAKNIYTF. The CDR3 bases that were read are TGTGCCAGCAGCTCTGGGACAGATCTAGCCAAAAACATC.

To note about this clone: The missing CDR3 end, 3 residues past where the read stops, is filled in from the germline J gene. The chain employs TRBV2 and TRBJ2-1; 8 nucleotides align to TRBD2. The ends lost 8 bases at V and 6 bases at J; junction bases unmatched: 9. Germline loops: CDR1 SNHLY, CDR2 FYNNEI. This CDR3 has 14 residues. The CDR3 bases that were read are TGTGCCAGCGGTCAAGGACTAGCCACCAATGAG. Protein sequence: CASGQGLATNE. The CDR3 as a whole reads CASGQGLATNEQFF.

Remarks on this clone: The missing CDR3 end, 3 residues past where the read stops, is filled in from the germline J gene. V is TRBV7-8 and J is TRBJ1-2; a possible D gene is TRBD1 (6 bases). The CDR3 totals 13 residues. V was pared by 3 bases and J by 4 bases, with 9 bases between. In germline, CDR1 is SGHVS, CDR2 FQNEAQ. This CDR3 reads CASSLGDTYGYTF. The sequenced part of the CDR3 DNA is TGTGCCAGCAGCTTGGGGGACACCTATGGC.

As concerns this clone: The read gets to within 3 residues of the CDR3 end, and the germline J gene fills in the rest. The genes are TRBV19 and TRBJ1-1, with a tentative D call TRBD1 (6 bases). This CDR3 is 17 amino acids long. Trimming left V 6 bases short and J 0 bases short, with 20 bases between. Germline loops: CDR1 LNHDA, CDR2 SQIVND (reference sequence). CDR3 residues: CASRNNPRGVMNTEAFF. The CDR3 DNA, read in part, is TGTGCCAGTAGAAACAACCCCAGGGGCGTTATGAACACTGAA.

As for this clone: With the read ending 3 residues before the CDR3 end, the germline J gene is used to fill in that end. This chain connects TRBV29-1 to TRBJ1-2; TRBD1 is a possible D gene (5 bases). The CDR3 has 12 amino acids. Germline CDR1 reads SQVTM; CDR2 reads ANQGSEA. The germline V and J ends were trimmed by 7 bases and 7 bases, with 16 bases remaining between them. The covered CDR3 bases are TGCAGCGCCGATGGGGGGTTGGGTGGC. This sequence encodes CSADGGLGG. The whole CDR3 region reads CSADGGLGGYTF.

Remarks on this clone: The CDR3 is cut off 3 residues early in the read; its end comes from the germline J gene. This chain connects TRBV20-1 to TRBJ2-1; maybe TRBD1 (6 bases). V was clipped by 5 bases and J by 3 bases, with 17 bases between them. The germline V gene has CDR1 DFQATT and CDR2 SNEGSKA (reference sequence). The CDR3 has 15 amino acids. CDR3 sequence: CSAPATDRYYNEQFF. The sequenced CDR3 bases are TGCAGTGCTCCTGCGACGGACAGATACTACAATGAG.

Turning to this clone: The CDR3 is cut off 3 residues early in the read; its end comes from the germline J gene. The chain combines TRBV7-2 with TRBJ1-2, with D unclear. The CDR3 has 13 residues. V was cut by 5 bases and J by 4 bases, with 11 bases left in between. Germline CDR1 is SGHTA and CDR2 is FQGNSA. CDR3 residues: CASSPRLSYGYTF. The CDR3 DNA, read in part, is TGTGCCAGCAGCCCCAGACTTAGCTATGGC.

Notes on this clone: Read coverage stops 3 residues before the CDR3 terminus; the germline J gene supplies the remainder. This chain joins TRBV19 and TRBJ2-5; D may be TRBD2 (6 bases). Deletions cut 4 bases from V and 1 base from J, with 13 bases between. The length of the CDR3 is 15 residues. Germline V gene data show CDR1 as LNHDA and CDR2 as SQIVND (reference sequence). CDR3: CASSRSGLPQETQYF. The CDR3 bases that were read are TGTGCCAGTAGTAGGAGTGGACTACCCCAAGAGACC.

Remarks on this clone: The read gets to within 3 residues of the CDR3 end, and the germline J gene fills in the rest. The chain has TRBV29-1 and TRBJ2-5; D is undetermined. CDR3 length: 11 amino acids. Looked up from germline, CDR1 is SQVTM and CDR2 is ANQGSEA. Trimming took 8 bases from V and 7 from J, leaving 14 bases between them. The CDR3 sequence: CSHKYVGTQYF. The sequenced CDR3 bases are TGCAGCCATAAGTATGTCGGGACC.

Concerning this clone itself: The read is 3 residues too short to cover the CDR3 end, so that end is filled in from the germline J gene. The V gene is TRBV6-2 or TRBV6-3, the J gene TRBJ1-1; TRBD1 matches 7 bases. V trimming: 10 bases; J trimming: 1 base; junction bases outside the gene matches: 9. The V gene's germline CDR1 is MNHEY and CDR2 SVGEGT. CDR3 length: 14 amino acids. The CDR3: CATHTAGGNTEAFF. The part of the CDR3 DNA that was read is TGTGCCACCCACACGGCAGGGGGGAACACTGAA.

The DNA read from the CDR3 is TGTGCCAGCAGCTTAGTTGCAGGGCAGGCCTACGAG. It yields the protein CASSLVAGQAYE. In full, the CDR3 reads CASSLVAGQAYEQYF. The rearrangement uses TRBV7-2 and TRBJ2-7; D may be TRBD1 (5 bases). From the germline J gene comes the end of the CDR3, since the read stops 3 residues before it. Germline V lookup: CDR1 SGHTA, CDR2 FQGNSA. The V gene lost 1 base and the J gene lost 2 bases, with 12 bases spanning the gap. The CDR3 consists of 15 residues.

Of note for this clone: The CDR3 end falls 3 residues outside the read, so it is completed with the germline J gene. J is TRBJ1-5 and V is TRBV7-8; D remains unclear. The CDR3 contains 18 residues. Germline V gene data show CDR1 as SGHVS and CDR2 as FQNEAQ. V was shortened by 1 base and J by 1 base, with 17 bases between the two germline ends. The chain's CDR3 is CASSLGFARQTSNQPQHF. CDR3 DNA (partial): TGTGCCAGCAGCTTAGGGTTCGCCCGACAAACGAGCAATCAGCCC.

CDR3 amino acids: CASSTGDGNTGELFF. The sequenced CDR3 bases are TGTGCCAGCTCAACAGGAGATGGGAACACCGGGGAG. This chain joins TRBV18 and TRBJ2-2; possibly TRBD1 for D (5 bases). Read data end 3 residues before the CDR3 end; the end is taken from the germline J gene. The CDR3 extends over 15 amino acids. Trimming cost V 5 bases and J 1 base, with 11 bases left between them. The germline V gene encodes CDR1 KGHSH and CDR2 LQKENI.